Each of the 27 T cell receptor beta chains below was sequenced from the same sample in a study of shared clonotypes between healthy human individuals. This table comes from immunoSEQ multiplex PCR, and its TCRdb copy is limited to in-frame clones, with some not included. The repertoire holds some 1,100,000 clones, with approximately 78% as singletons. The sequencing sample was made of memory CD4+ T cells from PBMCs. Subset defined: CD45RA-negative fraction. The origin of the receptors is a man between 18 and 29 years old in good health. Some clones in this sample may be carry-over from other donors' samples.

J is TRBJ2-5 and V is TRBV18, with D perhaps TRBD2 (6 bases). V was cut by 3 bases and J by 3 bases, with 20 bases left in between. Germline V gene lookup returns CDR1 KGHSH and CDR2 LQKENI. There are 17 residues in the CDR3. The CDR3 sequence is CASSPGLGLPGEETQYF. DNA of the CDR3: TGTGCCAGCTCACCGGGTTTGGGTCTCCCGGGAGAAGAGACCCAGTACTTC.

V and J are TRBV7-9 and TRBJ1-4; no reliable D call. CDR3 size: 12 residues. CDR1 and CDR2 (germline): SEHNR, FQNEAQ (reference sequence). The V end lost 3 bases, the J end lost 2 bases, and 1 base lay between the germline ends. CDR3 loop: CASSLTNEKLFF. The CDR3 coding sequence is TGTGCCAGCAGCTTGACTAATGAAAAACTGTTTTTT.

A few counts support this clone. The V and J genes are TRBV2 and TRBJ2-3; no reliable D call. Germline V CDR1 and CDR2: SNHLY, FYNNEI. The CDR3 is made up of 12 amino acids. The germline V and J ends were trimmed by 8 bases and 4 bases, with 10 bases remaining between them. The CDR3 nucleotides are TGTGCCAGCGGGTTCGCCGCAGATACGCAGTATTTT. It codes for CASGFAADTQYF.

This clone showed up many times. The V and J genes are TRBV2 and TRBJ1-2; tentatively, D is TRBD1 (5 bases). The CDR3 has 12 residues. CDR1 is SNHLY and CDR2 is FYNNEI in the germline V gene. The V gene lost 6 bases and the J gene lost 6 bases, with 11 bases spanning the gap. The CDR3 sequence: CASRDQQDGYTF. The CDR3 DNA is TGTGCCAGCAGGGATCAACAGGATGGCTACACCTTC.

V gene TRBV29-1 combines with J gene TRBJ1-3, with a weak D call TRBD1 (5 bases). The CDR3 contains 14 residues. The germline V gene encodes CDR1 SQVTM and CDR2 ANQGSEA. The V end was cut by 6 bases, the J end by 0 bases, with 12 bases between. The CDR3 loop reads CSVVRESSGNTIYF. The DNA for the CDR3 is TGCAGCGTGGTCAGGGAGAGCTCTGGAAACACCATATATTTT.

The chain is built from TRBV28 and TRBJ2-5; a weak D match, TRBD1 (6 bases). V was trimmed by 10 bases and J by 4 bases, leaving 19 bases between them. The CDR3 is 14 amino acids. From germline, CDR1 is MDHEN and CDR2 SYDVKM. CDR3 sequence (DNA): TGTGCCACAGCACGGCAGGGGATGCGAGAGACCCAGTACTTC. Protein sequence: CATARQGMRETQYF.

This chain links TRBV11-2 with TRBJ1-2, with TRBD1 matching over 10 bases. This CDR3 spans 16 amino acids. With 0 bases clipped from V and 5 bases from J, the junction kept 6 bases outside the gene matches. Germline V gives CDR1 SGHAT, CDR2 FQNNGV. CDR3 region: CASSLDGGTGVYGYTF. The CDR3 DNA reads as TGTGCCAGCAGCTTAGATGGGGGGACAGGGGTATATGGCTACACCTTC.

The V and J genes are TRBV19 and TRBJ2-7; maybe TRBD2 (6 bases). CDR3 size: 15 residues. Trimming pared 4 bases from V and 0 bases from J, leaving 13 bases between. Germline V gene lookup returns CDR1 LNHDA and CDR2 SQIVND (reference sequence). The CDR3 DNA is TGTGCCAGTAGTAATTGGAGGGGACGCTCCTACGAGCAGTACTTC. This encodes CASSNWRGRSYEQYF.

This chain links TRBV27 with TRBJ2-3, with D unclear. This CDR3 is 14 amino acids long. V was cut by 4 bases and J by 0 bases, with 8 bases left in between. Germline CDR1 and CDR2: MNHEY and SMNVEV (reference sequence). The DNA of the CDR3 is TGTGCCAGCAGTTCCCTGAGCAGCACAGATACGCAGTATTTT. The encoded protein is CASSSLSSTDTQYF.

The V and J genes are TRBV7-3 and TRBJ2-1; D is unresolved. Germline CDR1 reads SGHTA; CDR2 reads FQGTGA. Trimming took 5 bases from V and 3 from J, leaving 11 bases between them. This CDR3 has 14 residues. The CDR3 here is CASSQIGLYNEQFF. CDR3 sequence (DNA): TGTGCCAGCAGCCAAATCGGCCTCTACAATGAGCAGTTCTTC.

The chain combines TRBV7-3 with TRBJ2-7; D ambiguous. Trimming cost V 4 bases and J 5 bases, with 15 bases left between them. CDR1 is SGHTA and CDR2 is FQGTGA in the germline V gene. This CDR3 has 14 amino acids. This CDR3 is CASSSTQARDEQYF. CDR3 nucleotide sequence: TGTGCCAGCAGCTCCACTCAGGCCCGAGACGAGCAGTACTTC.

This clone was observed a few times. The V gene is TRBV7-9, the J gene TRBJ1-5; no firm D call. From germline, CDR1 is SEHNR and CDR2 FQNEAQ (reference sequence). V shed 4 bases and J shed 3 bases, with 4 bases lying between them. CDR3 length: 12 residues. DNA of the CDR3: TGTGCCAGCAGCTCCCCCAATCAGCCCCAGCATTTT. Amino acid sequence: CASSSPNQPQHF.

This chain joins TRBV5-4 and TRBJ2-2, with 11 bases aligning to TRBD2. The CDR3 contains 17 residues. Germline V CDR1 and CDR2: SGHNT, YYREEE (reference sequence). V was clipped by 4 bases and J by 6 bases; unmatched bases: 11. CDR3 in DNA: TGTGCCAGCAGCCCGACGCTAGCGGGAGGAGGCGCCGGGGAGCTGTTTTTT. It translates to CASSPTLAGGGAGELFF. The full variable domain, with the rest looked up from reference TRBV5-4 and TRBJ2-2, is ETGVTQSPTHLIKTRGQQVTLRCSSQSGHNTVSWYQQALGQGPQFIFQYYREEENGRGNFPPRFSGLQFPNYSSELNVNALELDDSALYLCASSPTLAGGGAGELFFGEGSRLTVL.

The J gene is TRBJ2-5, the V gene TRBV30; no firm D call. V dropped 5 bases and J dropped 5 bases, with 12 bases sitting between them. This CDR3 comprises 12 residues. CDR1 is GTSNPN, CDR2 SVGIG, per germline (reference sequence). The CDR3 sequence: CAWSLVSETQYF. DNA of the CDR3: TGTGCCTGGTCTTTAGTTTCGGAGACCCAGTACTTC.

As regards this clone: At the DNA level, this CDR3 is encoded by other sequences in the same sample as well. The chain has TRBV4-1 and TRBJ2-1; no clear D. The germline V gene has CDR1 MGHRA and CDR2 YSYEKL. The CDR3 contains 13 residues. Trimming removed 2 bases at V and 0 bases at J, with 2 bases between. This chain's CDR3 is CASSQSSYNEQFF. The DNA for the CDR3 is TGCGCCAGCAGCCAAAGCTCCTACAATGAGCAGTTCTTC.

CDR3 sequence reads: CASSPQGQGSGELFF. The CDR3, as DNA: TGTGCCAGCAGTCCGCAGGGACAGGGGTCCGGGGAGCTGTTTTTT. The chain carries TRBV27 and TRBJ2-2, with 10 bases that match TRBD1. The J segment lost 6 bases and the V segment lost 5 bases, leaving 6 bases of the junction unmatched. Germline values: CDR1 MNHEY, CDR2 SMNVEV (reference sequence). The CDR3 loop spans 15 amino acids.

CDR3 loop: CASSQDRDLGGDHIQYF. For the CDR3, the DNA is TGCGCCAGCAGCCAAGACCGAGACCTTGGGGGCGACCACATTCAGTACTTC. The chain joins TRBV4-3 to TRBJ2-4, with a possible D match to TRBD1 (6 bases). Trimming left V 0 bases short and J 8 bases short, with 20 bases between. The CDR3 has 17 amino acids. CDR1 and CDR2 (germline): LGHNA, YSLEER.

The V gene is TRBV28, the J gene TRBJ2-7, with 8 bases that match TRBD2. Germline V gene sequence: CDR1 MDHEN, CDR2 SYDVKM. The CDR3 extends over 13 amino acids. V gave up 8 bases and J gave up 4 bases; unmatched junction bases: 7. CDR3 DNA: TGTGCCAGCCAGAGCGGGGGATTTTACGAGCAGTACTTC. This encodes CASQSGGFYEQYF.

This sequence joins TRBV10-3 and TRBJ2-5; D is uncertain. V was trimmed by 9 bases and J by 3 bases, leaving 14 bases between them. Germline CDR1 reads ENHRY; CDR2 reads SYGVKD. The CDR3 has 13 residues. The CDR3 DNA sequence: TGTGCCATTGGGTCGGTACGCGAAGAGACCCAGTACTTC. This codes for CAIGSVREETQYF.

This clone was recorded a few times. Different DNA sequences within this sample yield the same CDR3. In DNA, the CDR3 is TGTGCCAGCAGGGGGGACGGAAATCAGCCCCAGCATTTT. The encoded protein is CASRGDGNQPQHF. J is TRBJ1-5 and V is TRBV2; tentatively, D is TRBD1 (5 bases). V lost 6 bases and J lost 4, with 10 bases in between. CDR3 length: 13 residues. Per the germline V gene, CDR1 is SNHLY and CDR2 is FYNNEI.

The CDR3 region is CASREGGLGEQFF. The CDR3 DNA reads TGTGCCAGCAGGGAGGGAGGGCTTGGGGAGCAGTTCTTC. The chain links TRBV6-1 to TRBJ2-1; 7 bases line up with TRBD2. Per the germline V gene, CDR1 is MNHNS and CDR2 is SASEGT. The CDR3 totals 13 residues. Germline trimming cut 6 bases from V and 10 bases from J; bases unmatched to any gene: 9.

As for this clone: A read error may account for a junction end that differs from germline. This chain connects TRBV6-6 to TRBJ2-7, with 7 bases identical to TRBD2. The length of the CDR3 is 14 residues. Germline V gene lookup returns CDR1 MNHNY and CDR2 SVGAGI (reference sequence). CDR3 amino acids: CAISEGGSPYEQYF. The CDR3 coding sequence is TGTGCCATCAGTGAGGGCGGGAGTCCTTACGAGCAGTACTTC.

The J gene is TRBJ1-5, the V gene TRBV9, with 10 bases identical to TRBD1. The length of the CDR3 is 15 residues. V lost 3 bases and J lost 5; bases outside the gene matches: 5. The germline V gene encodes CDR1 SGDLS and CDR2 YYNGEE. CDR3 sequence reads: CASSGGTGAYQPQHF. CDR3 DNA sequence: TGTGCCAGCAGCGGAGGGACAGGGGCGTATCAGCCCCAGCATTTT.

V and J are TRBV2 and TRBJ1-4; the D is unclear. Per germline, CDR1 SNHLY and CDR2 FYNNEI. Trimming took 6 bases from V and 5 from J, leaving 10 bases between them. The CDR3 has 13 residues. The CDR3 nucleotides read TGTGCCAGCAGGGCCCATATCAATGAAAAACTGTTTTTT. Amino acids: CASRAHINEKLFF.

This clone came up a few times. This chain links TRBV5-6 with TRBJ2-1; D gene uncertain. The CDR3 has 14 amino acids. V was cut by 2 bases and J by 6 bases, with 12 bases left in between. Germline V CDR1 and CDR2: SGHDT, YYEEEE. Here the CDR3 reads CASSLGSWGNEQFF. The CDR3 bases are TGTGCCAGCAGCTTAGGATCCTGGGGCAATGAGCAGTTCTTC.

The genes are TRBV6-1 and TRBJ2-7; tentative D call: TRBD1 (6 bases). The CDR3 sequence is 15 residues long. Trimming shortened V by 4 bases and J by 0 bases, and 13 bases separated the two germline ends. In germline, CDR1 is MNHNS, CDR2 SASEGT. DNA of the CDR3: TGTGCCAGCAGTGTTCAAGGACAGAGCTCCTACGAGCAGTACTTC. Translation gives CASSVQGQSSYEQYF.

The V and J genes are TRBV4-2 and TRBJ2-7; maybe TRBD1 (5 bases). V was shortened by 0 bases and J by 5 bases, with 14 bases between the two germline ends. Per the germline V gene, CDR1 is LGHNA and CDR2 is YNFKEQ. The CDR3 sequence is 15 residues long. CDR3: CASSQDFAQGNEQYF. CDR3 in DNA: TGTGCCAGCAGCCAAGATTTCGCCCAGGGTAACGAGCAGTACTTC.